Listed below are T cell receptor beta chains from one sample, sequenced in a study of cytomegalovirus exposure and HLA in healthy donors. TCRdb's copy holds only in-frame clones and misses some; the assay was immunoSEQ multiplex PCR. This sample has around 120,000 clones, with approximately 91% found just once. The sequenced sample was PBMCs. These receptors were obtained from a man aged 18 to 29 in good health and CMV-seropositive. The CDR3 runs from the conserved cysteine through the conserved F or W. A D gene is named only where the DNA matches it firmly.

CASSLRQGNRETQYF | TRBV5-4 | TRBD1 | TRBJ2-5
CASSLQAGLEQFF | TRBV5-8 | TRBD2 | TRBJ2-1
CASSIRTGTSETQYF | TRBV18 | TRBD1 | TRBJ2-5
CASSSPRRAGTYEQYF | TRBV6-5 | . | TRBJ2-7
CASSLSVGRGQGGYGYTF | TRBV4-1 | TRBD1 | TRBJ1-2
CASERSITGEQPQHF | TRBV19 | TRBD1 | TRBJ1-5
CASRPEPGHLYEQYF | TRBV6-5 | . | TRBJ2-7
CASTATFTGLTEAFF | TRBV7-9 | . | TRBJ1-1
CASSIIQGIQETQYF | TRBV6-1 | . | TRBJ2-5
CASSHRGQLNEKLFF | TRBV7-2 | TRBD1 | TRBJ1-4
CASALRDSSYNEQFF | TRBV7-7 | . | TRBJ2-1
CASSDSGGSYGYTF | TRBV9 | TRBD1 | TRBJ1-2
CASTLGDRGNSPLHF | TRBV6-5 | TRBD1 | TRBJ1-6
CASSDSRGGLHLHF | TRBV5-6 | . | TRBJ1-6
CASSQLGRASYEQYF | TRBV14 | . | TRBJ2-7
CATTPLREGYNSPLHF | TRBV28 | . | TRBJ1-6
CASSSPLTGVTTPLHF | TRBV28 | TRBD1 | TRBJ1-6
CASSLWRGASYEQYF | TRBV5-4 | TRBD2 | TRBJ2-7
CASSHRGLRAEAFF | TRBV19 | TRBD1 | TRBJ1-1
CASSPVHRGAYEQYF | TRBV5-1 | TRBD1 | TRBJ2-7
CASSAPQEIQETQYF | TRBV6-1 | . | TRBJ2-5
CASTVGGAGGLNSPLHF | TRBV2 | . | TRBJ1-6
CASSSPGGAYEQYF | TRBV6-5 | TRBD2 | TRBJ2-7
CASSLLVDRDYGYTF | TRBV11-2 | . | TRBJ1-2
CASSSLGLAGEDTQYF | TRBV7-9 | TRBD2 | TRBJ2-3
CASSYAGGNQPQHF | TRBV27 | . | TRBJ1-5
CSSGGGGMETQYF | TRBV29-1 | TRBD2 | TRBJ2-5
CASRPDNSYEQYF | TRBV7-9 | . | TRBJ2-7
CASSLSLAANTGELFF | TRBV27 | . | TRBJ2-2
CASRRSGITDTQYF | TRBV19 | . | TRBJ2-3
CASSAGRSYRAFF | TRBV7-9 | . | TRBJ1-1
CASSLGSSYNEQFF | TRBV27 | . | TRBJ2-1
CASSLRTGVAYEQYF | TRBV4-1 | TRBD1 | TRBJ2-7
CASSPRGQGFDEQYF | TRBV7-2 | TRBD1 | TRBJ2-7
CASSPLLLTPYNEQFF | TRBV19 | . | TRBJ2-1
CSVVLEGGRGNQPQHF | TRBV29-1 | . | TRBJ1-5
CASSEPTGTVLFF | TRBV10-2 | TRBD1 | TRBJ2-1
CASSLESGRAETQYF | TRBV5-1 | . | TRBJ2-5
CSVEDEGATNEKLFF | TRBV29-1 | . | TRBJ1-4
CAIATGGSTDTQYF | TRBV10-3 | . | TRBJ2-3
CASSFGTGTNSPLHF | TRBV7-6 | TRBD1 | TRBJ1-6
CASSLIGSGGETQYF | TRBV5-5 | TRBD1 | TRBJ2-5
CASSPLDRGVNTEAFF | TRBV19 | TRBD1 | TRBJ1-1
CASSSPNYGYTF | TRBV7-8 | . | TRBJ1-2
CASSAQGMKGYTF | TRBV5-8 | . | TRBJ1-2
CASSMTGATEAFF | TRBV19 | TRBD1 | TRBJ1-1
CASSQEWGLTGELFF | TRBV14 | . | TRBJ2-2
CASSRGWDQPQHF | TRBV18 | TRBD1 | TRBJ1-5
CASSYGAGEETQYF | TRBV6-6 | . | TRBJ2-5
CASRYGQEAFF | TRBV7-9 | . | TRBJ1-1
CASSRQGGETQYF | TRBV7-2 | . | TRBJ2-5
CASSQVLGELFF | TRBV4-3 | . | TRBJ2-2
CTSSAGTGGTGELFF | TRBV19 | TRBD1 | TRBJ2-2
CASSQYRTGGFGANVLTF | TRBV4-3 | TRBD1 | TRBJ2-6
CATSRGLAGSTDTQYF | TRBV15 | TRBD2 | TRBJ2-3
CASSLSGQGTEAFF | TRBV28 | TRBD1 | TRBJ1-1
CASSEARGGDTGELFF | TRBV2 | . | TRBJ2-2
CSVERWDRYNEQFF | TRBV29-1 | TRBD1 | TRBJ2-1